This TCR beta chain was retrieved from a study of T cell responses to AZD1222 COVID-19 vaccine. General study points: Seropositive at baseline were only a handful of AZD1222 recipients. Donors were chiefly white British, with a greater number of females, and clonal diversity was perhaps underestimated.

About this clone itself: Its antigen is still unknown.

Clones were read by immunoSEQ multiplex PCR, and TCRdb kept only the in-frame ones, dropping some. The repertoire holds 55,000 to 60,000 clones, with approximately 89% as singletons. This sequence was found in an adult in good health. Specimen: peripheral blood, collected on day 0 of MenACWY control vaccination.

CDR3 in amino acids: CASSLGVGIGDEQFF. The CDR3 DNA is TGTGCCAGCAGCCTTGGGGTAGGGATTGGTGATGAGCAGTTCTTC. This chain links TRBV7-9 with TRBJ2-1; D call uncertain. The germline V gene encodes CDR1 SEHNR and CDR2 FQNEAQ (reference sequence). The ends were cut back, 5 bases at V and 8 bases at J, with 19 bases in the middle. The CDR3 runs 15 residues.